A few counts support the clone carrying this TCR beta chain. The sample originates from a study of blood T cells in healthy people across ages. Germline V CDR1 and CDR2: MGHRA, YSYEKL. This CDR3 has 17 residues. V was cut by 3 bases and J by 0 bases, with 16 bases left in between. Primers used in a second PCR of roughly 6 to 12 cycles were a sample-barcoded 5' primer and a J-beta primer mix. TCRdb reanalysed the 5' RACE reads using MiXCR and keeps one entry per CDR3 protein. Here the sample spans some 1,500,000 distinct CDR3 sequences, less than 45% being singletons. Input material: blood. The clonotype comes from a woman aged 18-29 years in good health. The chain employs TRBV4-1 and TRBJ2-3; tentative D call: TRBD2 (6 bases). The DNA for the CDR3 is TGCGCCAGCAGCCACCCACATATCGGGGGTAGCACAGATACGCAGTATTTT. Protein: CASSHPHIGGSTDTQYF.